This is a list of T cell receptor beta chains from one sample in a study of blood T cell repertoires in COVID-19. Here immunoSEQ multiplex PCR was the method, and the copy in TCRdb shows in-frame clones only, minus some. The sample lists 40,000 to 60,000 clones, about nine tenths occurring once. Sample: peripheral blood. The receptors stem from a woman of 80 years or more with COVID-19, enrolled during active disease. Both conserved end residues are part of each CDR3. D genes are given only for firm matches. Size is stated for part of the rows, as once, few or many counts, or as a class when the clone is expanded.

TRBJ1-2	TRBV25-1	NA	TRBD1	CASSQGTGSLNF	TGTGCCAGCAGCCAAGGGACAGGGAGCTTGAACTTC
TRBJ1-2	TRBV28	NA	TRBD1	CASYGGTGGLGYGYTF	TGTGCCAGCTACGGTGGGACAGGGGGCCTTGGCTATGGCTACACCTTC
TRBJ1-4	TRBV2	NA	NA	CASSAHYVRRATNEKLFF	TGTGCCAGCAGTGCCCATTACGTGAGGCGTGCAACTAATGAAAAACTGTTTTTT
TRBJ1-6	TRBV6-5	once	TRBD1	CASSYSNTGVNSPLHF	TGTGCCAGCAGTTACTCCAATACAGGGGTTAATTCACCCCTCCACTTT
TRBJ2-7	TRBV7-9	NA	TRBD2	CASSRAIAGVSEQYF	TGTGCCAGCAGCCGGGCCATTGCGGGGGTCAGCGAGCAGTACTTC
TRBJ1-1	TRBV3-1/TRBV3-2	few	TRBD1	CASSPGQVRTTEAFF	TGTGCCAGCAGCCCGGGACAGGTGAGGACCACTGAAGCTTTCTTT
TRBJ2-5	TRBV20-1	NA	NA	CSASPGSAVDQETQYF	TGCAGTGCTAGTCCGGGTTCGGCAGTGGACCAAGAGACCCAGTACTTC
TRBJ1-5	TRBV18	NA	NA	CASSPDPGGQPQHF	TGTGCCAGCTCACCAGACCCGGGCGGGCAGCCCCAGCATTTT
TRBJ2-1	TRBV6-6	NA	TRBD1	CASSSGQGNNEQFF	TGTGCCAGCAGTTCCGGACAGGGGAACAATGAGCAGTTCTTC
TRBJ2-1	TRBV2	NA	TRBD2	CASRGGLAGVSSYNEQFF	TGTGCCAGCAGGGGAGGACTAGCGGGAGTATCATCCTACAATGAGCAGTTCTTC
TRBJ1-1	TRBV6-4	NA	TRBD1	CARYSFRGQDTEAFF	TGTGCCAGATATTCTTTTAGGGGGCAGGACACTGAAGCTTTCTTT
TRBJ1-1	TRBV19	NA	TRBD1	CASRPGQGFSEAFF	TGTGCCAGTAGGCCGGGACAGGGATTCTCTGAAGCTTTCTTT
TRBJ2-7	TRBV18	few	NA	CASSPQPGGAIYEQYF	TGTGCCAGCTCACCACAACCGGGCGGGGCCATCTACGAGCAGTACTTC
TRBJ1-3	TRBV6-5	NA	NA	CASSFDRSSGNTIYF	TGTGCCAGCAGTTTCGACAGGAGCTCTGGAAACACCATATATTTT
TRBJ1-6	TRBV30	few	NA	CAWRVGVSSYNSPLHF	TGTGCCTGGAGAGTAGGGGTGAGCTCCTATAATTCACCCCTCCACTTT
TRBJ2-3	TRBV29-1	NA	TRBD2	CSVGGTKYRDTQYF	TGCAGCGTGGGGGGGACCAAGTATCGAGATACGCAGTATTTT
TRBJ1-1	TRBV18	once	NA	CASSRVPGSDTEAFF	TGTGCCAGCTCACGAGTGCCAGGTTCGGACACTGAAGCTTTCTTT
TRBJ2-5	TRBV2	NA	NA	CASSEKARGAAETQYF	TGTGCCAGCAGTGAAAAGGCACGGGGGGCCGCGGAGACCCAGTACTTC
TRBJ2-7	TRBV18	once	TRBD1	CASSPTGTVLGRKYF	TGTGCCAGCTCACCGACCGGGACAGTCTTAGGTCGGAAGTACTTC
TRBJ2-7	TRBV6-2/TRBV6-3	NA	NA	CASSYSGRLNEQYF	TGTGCCAGCAGTTACTCTGGGAGGTTGAACGAGCAGTACTTC
TRBJ2-3	TRBV9	NA	NA	CASSVAVGGRVTDTQYF	TGTGCCAGCAGCGTAGCAGTCGGCGGGCGCGTCACAGATACGCAGTATTTT
TRBJ1-2	TRBV7-9	once	TRBD1	CASSFHRDRAGYTF	TGTGCCAGCAGCTTCCACCGGGACAGGGCGGGCTACACCTTC
TRBJ2-1	TRBV9	NA	TRBD2	CASSVALASGRAEQFF	TGTGCCAGCAGCGTAGCTTTGGCTAGCGGGAGGGCCGAGCAGTTCTTC
TRBJ2-4	TRBV28	NA	NA	CASTTNRRVAKNIQYF	TGTGCCAGCACCACAAACCGCCGGGTAGCCAAAAACATTCAGTACTTC